This paragraph reports one T cell receptor (beta chain). Its target antigen remains unknown. Per-base quality was not reported, and no clone a single base away is much larger than it. Libraries were constructed by the immunoSEQ multiplex PCR assay. The table was pulled from immuneACCESS by TCRdb, which kept in-frame rearrangements only. Such tables lose some clones; where checked, under half of the loss comes from unresolved V genes, and the rest has no known cause. In all, the sample holds 13,000 to 15,000 clones, and approximately 77% of those were seen once. The ten largest clones add up to about 15% of the sample. The CDR3, cysteine through phenylalanine, is 15 amino acids long. The kept DNA is CDR3 alone, 45 bases in frame from the first base. A distance of 9 bases separates the germline ends of V and J, which lose 0 bases and 0 bases respectively. CDR1 SGHTS and CDR2 YDEGEE are derived from the germline V gene.

The sample is drawn from a study of control samples from healthy donors and cancer patients (dated by TCRdb to about 2020). This receptor chain uses TRBV5-8 and TRBJ2-5, and the D gene may be TRBD2, 5 bases matching. The TCR comes from a female donor with lung cancer. Material: formalin-fixed, paraffin-embedded tissue. At the DNA level, the sequence is TGTGCCAGCAGCTTGGGAGGGCAGAACCAAGAGACCCAGTACTTC. Protein translation: CASSLGGQNQETQYF. With the portions outside the CDR3 filled from the reference TRBV5-8 and TRBJ2-5 genes, the complete variable region becomes EAGVTQSPTHLIKTRGQQATLRCSPISGHTSVYWYQQALGLGLQFLLWYDEGEERNRGNFPPRFSGRQFPNYSSELNVNALELEDSALYLCASSLGGQNQETQYFGPGTRLLVL.